Below, 10 T cell receptor beta chains from the same sample are listed, as sequenced in a study of PD-L1 blockade in urothelial cancer. This sample's time point: pretreatment peripheral blood. Some clones are missing from TCRdb's copy, which holds only in-frame ones; the method was immunoSEQ multiplex PCR. Of roughly 30,000 clones in the sample, roughly 84% were seen once. Sequencing was performed on PBMCs, taken around atezolizumab (anti-PD-L1) treatment. The receptors originated from a man aged 55 to 70 with urothelial cancer.

This chain links TRBV27 with TRBJ2-7, with a possible D match to TRBD1 (6 bases). The CDR3 length is 15 residues. The ends were cut back, 2 bases at V and 3 bases at J, with 14 bases in the middle. Germline lookup yields CDR1 MNHEY and CDR2 SMNVEV (reference sequence). CDR3 nucleotides: TGTGCCAGCAGTTTAATGGGGACAAGGAGCTACGAGCAGTACTTC. Translated: CASSLMGTRSYEQYF.

The chain couples TRBV13 to TRBJ2-6, with 7 positions matching TRBD2. With V trimmed by 2 bases and J by 0 bases, 7 bases remained unmatched. This CDR3 comprises 18 residues. In germline, CDR1 is PRHDT, CDR2 FYEKMQ (reference sequence). CDR3 protein: CASSLLTSLISGANVLTF. CDR3 coding DNA: TGTGCCAGCAGCTTATTGACTAGCCTAATCTCTGGGGCCAACGTCCTGACTTTC.

The chain couples TRBV28 to TRBJ1-1; the match to TRBD1 covers 11 bases. Germline CDR1 MDHEN, CDR2 SYDVKM. V lost 7 bases to trimming and J lost 7 bases; unmatched junction nucleotides: 11. This CDR3 spans 15 amino acids. The CDR3 is CASNLWDRGDSEAFF. CDR3 bases: TGTGCCAGCAACTTATGGGACAGGGGGGATAGTGAAGCTTTCTTT.

The chain links TRBV7-2 to TRBJ2-3; TRBD2 matches at 11 bases. Germline CDR1 SGHTA, CDR2 FQGNSA. CDR3 length: 15 amino acids. The junction had 4 bases not matched to a gene; V was cut back by 5 bases and J by 3 bases. CDR3 bases: TGTGCCAGCAGCGTTAGCGGGAGGGGAACAGATACGCAGTATTTT. It specifies CASSVSGRGTDTQYF.

V is TRBV5-1 and J is TRBJ2-5; 10 nucleotides line up with TRBD2. The J segment lost 5 bases and the V segment lost 6 bases, leaving 13 bases of the junction unmatched. The CDR3 sequence is 16 residues long. Germline-derived CDR1 and CDR2 are SGHRS and YFSETQ. The CDR3 region has the DNA TGCGCCAGCACCCCCCTTATAGCGGGAGGCCAGGAGACCCAGTACTTC. It specifies CASTPLIAGGQETQYF.

V and J are TRBV4-2 and TRBJ2-5; 7 bases align to TRBD2. The V gene end was trimmed by 3 bases and the J gene end by 4 bases; junction bases not matched to a gene: 11. This CDR3 spans 16 amino acids. Germline loops: CDR1 LGHNA, CDR2 YNFKEQ. Here the CDR3 reads CASSQTGGGRGETQYF. CDR3 bases: TGTGCCAGCAGCCAGACGGGGGGAGGTCGGGGAGAGACCCAGTACTTC.

The rearrangement uses TRBV5-1 and TRBJ2-7, with a weak D call TRBD2 (6 bases). The CDR3 length is 14 residues. Germline CDR1 and CDR2: SGHRS and YFSETQ. V shed 3 bases and J shed 6 bases, with 16 bases lying between them. DNA of the CDR3: TGCGCCAGCAGCTCCACAGGAGGGACGGGCGAGCAGTACTTC. Residues: CASSSTGGTGEQYF.

The rearrangement uses TRBV28 and TRBJ2-7, with D tentatively TRBD1 (6 bases). V lost 6 bases, J lost 6 bases, and 15 bases lay in between. CDR1 and CDR2 from the germline V gene are MDHEN and SYDVKM. The CDR3 loop spans 13 amino acids. CDR3 DNA sequence: TGTGCCAGCAGGGCCGGGGCAGGGGCCGAGCAGTACTTC. This gives the protein CASRAGAGAEQYF.

The chain combines TRBV6-6 with TRBJ2-1; D unresolved. In germline, CDR1 is MNHNY, CDR2 SVGAGI (reference sequence). The CDR3 has 13 residues. Trimming took off 6 bases at V and 1 base at J, with 7 bases between the two ends. CDR3 residues: CASRKESYNEQFF. As DNA, the CDR3 is TGTGCCAGCAGAAAGGAGTCCTACAATGAGCAGTTCTTC.

V and J are TRBV7-2 and TRBJ2-1; 7 positions match TRBD2. The germline V gene encodes CDR1 SGHTA and CDR2 FQGNSA. Germline trimming cut 4 bases from V and 8 bases from J; bases unmatched to any gene: 14. This CDR3 contains 16 residues. CDR3 coding DNA: TGTGCCAGCAGCTCCTCCGGATGGGCGGGAGTCTATGAGCAGTTCTTC. It is translated as CASSSSGWAGVYEQFF.